The sample holds many counts of the clone carrying this T cell receptor beta chain. Its target is unknown. TCRdb re-analysed the reads in MiXCR, keeping a single row per CDR3 protein. Of around 74,000 distinct CDR3 sequences detected, less than 4.5% appear once; the ten largest clones hold 4.6%. The data stem from a study of T cell repertoires in cytomegalovirus infection. Study outcomes and limitations: Clonotypes of TCR beta that were HLA-C-restricted and CMV-specific dominated the ex vivo response.

The V gene lost 1 base and the J gene lost 6 bases, with 13 bases spanning the gap. CDR1 is SGHTA and CDR2 is FQGNSA in the germline V gene. The length of the CDR3 is 15 residues. Sequencing was carried out using PBMCs. V gene TRBV7-2 combines with J gene TRBJ2-1; D is uncertain. The TCR was taken from a human donor in good health (CMV status not recorded). Some clones in this sample may be carry-over from other donors' samples. In nucleotides, the CDR3 is TGTGCCAGCAGCTTAGAATCTGACACCCTCAATGAGCAGTTCTTC. Its protein product is CASSLESDTLNEQFF.